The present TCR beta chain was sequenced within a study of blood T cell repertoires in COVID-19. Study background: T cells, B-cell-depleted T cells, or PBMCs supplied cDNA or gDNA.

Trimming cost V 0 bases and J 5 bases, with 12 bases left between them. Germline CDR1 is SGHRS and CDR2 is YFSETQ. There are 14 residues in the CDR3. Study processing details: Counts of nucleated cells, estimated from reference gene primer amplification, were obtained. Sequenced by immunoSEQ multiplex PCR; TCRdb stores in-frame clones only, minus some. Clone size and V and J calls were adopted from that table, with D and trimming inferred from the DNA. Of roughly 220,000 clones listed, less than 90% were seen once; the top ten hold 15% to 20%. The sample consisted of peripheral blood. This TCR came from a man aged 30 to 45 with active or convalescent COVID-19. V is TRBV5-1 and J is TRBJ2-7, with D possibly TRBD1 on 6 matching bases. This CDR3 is CASSLVGGFDEQYF. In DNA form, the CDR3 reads TGCGCCAGCAGCTTGGTTGGGGGCTTCGACGAGCAGTACTTC.